This entry features one TCR beta chain sequence. The antigen is unknown. The germline V gene encodes CDR1 SNHLY and CDR2 FYNNEI. V was pared by 6 bases and J by 3 bases, with 18 bases between. This CDR3 contains 17 residues. The sample comes from a study of T cell repertoires in cytomegalovirus infection. MiXCR, run by TCRdb on the reads, gives a single entry per CDR3 protein. The sample lists around 100,000 distinct CDR3 sequences, under 55% occurring once. The sample here was CD8+ T cells from cultured PBMCs, taken from culture after CMV antigen stimulation. The chain links TRBV2 to TRBJ1-6, with D unclear. This receptor was taken from a human donor in good health (CMV status not recorded). Some clones in this sample may be carry-over from other donors' samples. The CDR3 reads CASRPVLTVSYNSPLHF. The CDR3 region has the DNA TGTGCCAGCAGGCCGGTGTTGACTGTAAGCTATAATTCACCCCTCCACTTT.